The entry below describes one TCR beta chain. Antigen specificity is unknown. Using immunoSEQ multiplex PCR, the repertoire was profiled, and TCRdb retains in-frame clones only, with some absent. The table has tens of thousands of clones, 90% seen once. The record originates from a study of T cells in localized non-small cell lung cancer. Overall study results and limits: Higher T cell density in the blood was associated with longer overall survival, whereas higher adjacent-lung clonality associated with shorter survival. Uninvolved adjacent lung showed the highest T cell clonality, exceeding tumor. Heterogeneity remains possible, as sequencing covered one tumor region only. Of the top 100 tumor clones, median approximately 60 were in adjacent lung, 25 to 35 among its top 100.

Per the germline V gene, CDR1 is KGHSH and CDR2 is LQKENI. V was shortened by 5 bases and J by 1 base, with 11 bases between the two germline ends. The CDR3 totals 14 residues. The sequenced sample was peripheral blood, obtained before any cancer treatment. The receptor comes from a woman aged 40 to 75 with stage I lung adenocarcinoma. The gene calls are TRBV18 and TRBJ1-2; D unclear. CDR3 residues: CASSSVMDNYGYTF. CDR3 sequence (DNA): TGTGCCAGCTCATCAGTCATGGATAACTATGGCTACACCTTC.